This entry is about one T cell receptor (beta chain). Its specificity is unknown. The data were taken from a study of T-cell memory formation after mild COVID-19. Notes on the study in general: CD4/CD8 balance held among clones contracting day 15 to 85, and later expanders leaned CD4+.

CDR1 and CDR2 from the germline V gene are GTSNPN and SVGIG (reference sequence). V trimming: 6 bases; J trimming: 6 bases; junction bases outside the gene matches: 5. The CDR3 consists of 13 residues. Constant-segment primers served in 5'RACE that generated TCR alpha and TCR beta cDNA libraries bearing sample barcodes and UMIs. TCRdb used MiXCR to reprocess the 5' RACE reads, holding one entry per CDR3 protein. The sample includes 190,000 or so distinct CDR3 sequences, roughly a tenth of them seen just once. The rearrangement links TRBV30 to TRBJ2-3, with TRBD2 matching over 11 bases. Sequencing input: PBMCs or a T cell subset sorted from them (not recorded which). The TCR was taken from a man between 18 and 29 years old who had mild COVID-19 (a few samples of this study predate the infection). Cell type and time point are not known. CDR3 amino acids: CACSLAGADTQYF. DNA for the CDR3: TGTGCCTGTTCACTAGCGGGGGCGGATACGCAGTATTTT.